Sequencing of this T cell receptor (beta chain) was carried out in a study of technical replicates of blood from several donors. The method was immunoSEQ multiplex PCR; TCRdb's version includes in-frame clones alone and lacks a portion of them. This table has tens of thousands of clones, approximately 91% appearing once. With 2 bases clipped from V and 6 bases from J, the junction kept 3 bases outside the gene matches. Germline loops: CDR1 SGHNT, CDR2 YYREEE (reference sequence). CDR3 length: 13 amino acids. Sequenced input: T cells isolated from PBMCs. The sequence came from a human donor in good health. The rearrangement links TRBV5-4 to TRBJ2-7; 9 bases align to TRBD1. As DNA, the CDR3 is TGTGCCAGCAGCTTCAACAGGGGGCCCGAGCAGTACTTC. Protein product: CASSFNRGPEQYF.